These 22 T cell receptor beta chains originate from one sample sequenced in a study of T-cell memory formation after mild COVID-19. TCRdb re-analysed the 5' RACE reads in MiXCR, keeping a single row per CDR3 protein. The data hold approximately 410,000 distinct CDR3 sequences, with 23% observed a single time. The specimen was PBMCs or a T cell subset sorted from them (not recorded which). The receptors shown here come from an adult woman who had mild COVID-19 (a few samples of this study predate the infection). Cell type and time point are not known.

The table lists this clonotype with a few counts. The gene calls are TRBV20-1 and TRBJ2-3, with TRBD2 matching 7 bases. The CDR3 consists of 13 residues. Germline CDR1 is DFQATT and CDR2 is SNEGSKA (reference sequence). Trimming at V came to 6 bases and at J to 2 bases, leaving 5 bases not matched to a gene. The CDR3 reads CSATGTNTDTQYF. CDR3 nucleotides: TGCAGTGCCACGGGGACTAACACAGATACGCAGTATTTT.

V usage is TRBV28 and J usage is TRBJ2-7; D may be TRBD2 (6 bases). The CDR3 sequence is 14 residues long. In germline, CDR1 is MDHEN, CDR2 SYDVKM. V was trimmed by 5 bases and J by 2 bases, leaving 13 bases between them. CDR3 in DNA: TGTGCCAGCAGTGTTAGGGACTTTACCTACGAGCAGTACTTC. Its protein is CASSVRDFTYEQYF.

This chain uses TRBV28 with TRBJ1-2; 8 positions agree with TRBD1. This CDR3 spans 15 amino acids. Germline CDR1 reads MDHEN; CDR2 reads SYDVKM. Trimming cost V 2 bases and J 6 bases; bases outside gene matches: 8. This chain's CDR3 is CASSLKFETGDGYTF. CDR3 bases: TGTGCCAGCAGTTTAAAATTTGAGACAGGGGATGGCTACACCTTC.

This clonotype occurred many times. The chain is built from TRBV6-2 or TRBV6-3 and TRBJ2-5; D is perhaps TRBD1 (6 bases). Germline V CDR1 and CDR2: MNHEY, SVGEGT. This CDR3 is 15 amino acids long. V lost 5 bases and J lost 3, with 16 bases in between. The CDR3 sequence is CASSTLGTPKETQYF. CDR3 sequence (DNA): TGTGCCAGCAGTACCCTAGGGACACCGAAAGAGACCCAGTACTTC.

The rearrangement uses TRBV12-3 or TRBV12-4 and TRBJ1-5, with TRBD1 as a possible D gene (5 bases). The CDR3 runs to 14 residues. Deletions cut 6 bases from V and 0 bases from J, with 9 bases between. The CDR3 protein is CASRGGISNQPQHF. The CDR3 DNA reads as TGTGCCAGCAGGGGGGGAATTAGCAATCAGCCCCAGCATTTT.

This clonotype was seen ten or more times. The chain links TRBV11-2 to TRBJ2-2; no reliable D call. Germline V lookup: CDR1 SGHAT, CDR2 FQNNGV. This CDR3 comprises 13 residues. V dropped 0 bases and J dropped 3 bases, with 2 bases sitting between them. The CDR3 DNA sequence: TGTGCCAGCAGCTTAGAGGACACCGGGGAGCTGTTTTTT. As protein: CASSLEDTGELFF.

This clonotype was seen only a few times. This sequence joins TRBV7-2 and TRBJ1-1; no definite D call. The ends were cut back, 4 bases at V and 0 bases at J, with 18 bases in the middle. Germline CDR1 SGHTA, CDR2 FQGNSA. This CDR3 contains 17 residues. The CDR3 coding sequence is TGTGCCAGCAGCTCTCATAGGCCGGGATCGATGAACACTGAAGCTTTCTTT. It encodes CASSSHRPGSMNTEAFF.

This chain links TRBV25-1 with TRBJ2-2; D unclear. Deletions cut 4 bases from V and 3 bases from J, with 9 bases between. Per the germline V gene, CDR1 is MGHDK and CDR2 is SYGVNS. The CDR3 spans 14 residues. The CDR3 is CASSVPGDTGELFF. As DNA, the CDR3 is TGTGCCAGCAGTGTCCCAGGAGACACCGGGGAGCTGTTTTTT.

The CDR3 DNA is TGTGCCAGCAGCTCCCCGGGACAGGTCTACGAGCAGTACTTC. Its translation is CASSSPGQVYEQYF. The chain recombines TRBV7-6 with TRBJ2-7; 8 bases agree with TRBD1. The ends lost 4 bases at V and 3 bases at J; junction bases unmatched: 5. This CDR3 contains 14 residues. Germline V gene data show CDR1 as SGHVS and CDR2 as FNYEAQ.

As concerns this clonotype: The junction shows a germline mismatch at one end, possibly a read error. This sequence joins TRBV5-1 and TRBJ2-3, with TRBD2 as a possible D gene (6 bases). Germline V gene sequence: CDR1 SGHRS, CDR2 YFSETQ. The CDR3 runs to 15 residues. As DNA, the CDR3 is TGCGCCAGCAGCTACGACAGAACTAGCACAGATACCCAGTATTTT. This gives the protein CASSYDRTSTDTQYF.

This clonotype was recorded a few times. The chain couples TRBV5-6 to TRBJ1-1; TRBD1 matches 7 bases. V was clipped by 1 base and J by 1 base; unmatched bases: 4. This CDR3 comprises 15 residues. CDR1 is SGHDT, CDR2 YYEEEE, per germline. The CDR3: CASSLRDSWNTEAFF. The CDR3 DNA reads TGTGCCAGCAGCTTGAGGGACAGCTGGAACACTGAAGCTTTCTTT.

This rearrangement joins TRBV5-1 to TRBJ2-1, with 7 positions matching TRBD1. CDR3 size: 15 residues. The V gene end was trimmed by 1 base and the J gene end by 5 bases; junction bases not matched to a gene: 6. Germline lookup yields CDR1 SGHRS and CDR2 YFSETQ. In DNA form, the CDR3 reads TGCGCCAGCAGCTTGTACGGGACAGACGACAATGAGCAGTTCTTC. Translated: CASSLYGTDDNEQFF.

This clonotype was detected a few times. V usage is TRBV20-1 and J usage is TRBJ1-1; D is possibly TRBD1 (6 bases). CDR1 DFQATT and CDR2 SNEGSKA come from the germline V gene (reference sequence). With 1 base removed from V and 2 bases from J, the gap between germline ends came to 14 bases. The CDR3 spans 15 residues. The CDR3 nucleotides read TGCAGTGCTAGAGGGGCCGGGGGCACAAACACTGAAGCTTTCTTT. Its translation is CSARGAGGTNTEAFF.

The J gene is TRBJ1-4, the V gene TRBV12-3 or TRBV12-4, with D possibly TRBD1 on 6 matching bases. V gave up 2 bases and J gave up 8 bases, with 15 bases separating them. This CDR3 comprises 15 residues. CDR3 nucleotides: TGTGCCAGCAGTTTAAGCGCGGGGGCGGCGGAAAAACTGTTTTTT. Encoded protein: CASSLSAGAAEKLFF.

The chain carries TRBV29-1 and TRBJ1-4; no clear D gene. CDR3 size: 10 residues. V gave up 7 bases and J gave up 7 bases, with 7 bases separating them. CDR1 is SQVTM, CDR2 ANQGSEA, per germline. This CDR3 is CSGVGEKLFF. The CDR3 DNA follows: TGCAGCGGTGTTGGTGAAAAACTGTTTTTT.

Here the CDR3 DNA reads TGTGCCAGCAGCCAAGACAGGTCACCCCTCCACTTT. This sequence encodes CASSQDRSPLHF. The V and J genes are TRBV3-1 and TRBJ1-6; D gene unclear. V was pared by 0 bases and J by 10 bases, with 4 bases between. Germline V gene lookup returns CDR1 LGHDT and CDR2 YNNKEL (reference sequence). The length of the CDR3 is 12 residues. Together with reference TRBV3-1 and TRBJ1-6, the CDR3 gives the full variable domain: DTAVSQTPKYLVTQMGNDKSIKCEQNLGHDTMYWYKQDSKKFLKIMFSYNNKELIINETVPNRFSPKSPDKAHLNLHINSLELGDSAVYFCASSQDRSPLHFGNGTRLTVT.

The sample holds a few counts of this clonotype. Its ends do not fully match the called genes, so a read error is possible. The chain couples TRBV29-1 to TRBJ1-4; 7 bases map to TRBD1. The CDR3 runs to 14 residues. The germline V gene has CDR1 SQVTM and CDR2 ANQGSEA. CDR3 residues: CSVEGTEWGKKLFF. The CDR3 DNA reads as TGCAGCGTCGAAGGGACAGAGTGGGGTAAAAAACTGTTTTTT.

This clonotype was observed a few times. V and J are TRBV5-1 and TRBJ2-7; 7 nucleotides line up with TRBD2. The V and J ends lost 0 bases and 4 bases, in that order; junction bases with no gene match: 4. The V gene's germline CDR1 is SGHRS and CDR2 YFSETQ. This CDR3 is built from 14 residues. CDR3 DNA sequence: TGCGCCAGCAGCTTGGCCGTCGGGGGGTACGAGCAGTACTTC. Its protein is CASSLAVGGYEQYF.

This clonotype was seen only a few times. This rearrangement joins TRBV7-9 to TRBJ1-6; D is uncertain. CDR3 length: 16 residues. Between the trimmed V and J ends, which lost 5 bases and 8 bases, there was a span of 19 bases. The germline V gene has CDR1 SEHNR and CDR2 FQNEAQ (reference sequence). In DNA, the CDR3 is TGTGCCAGCAGCCTAACCCGGGCCCCCAGAGATTCACCCCTCCACTTT. Translation gives CASSLTRAPRDSPLHF.

The count of this clonotype is one. The chain combines TRBV6-5 with TRBJ2-1, with a tentative D call TRBD2 (5 bases). Germline V gene sequence: CDR1 MNHEY, CDR2 SVGAGI. V gave up 2 bases and J gave up 1 base, with 12 bases separating them. The CDR3 is 16 amino acids. Here the CDR3 DNA reads TGTGCCAGCAGTTACGATTTATGGACTTCCTACAATGAGCAGTTCTTC. The encoded protein is CASSYDLWTSYNEQFF.

This clonotype appeared a few times. The chain uses TRBV15 and TRBJ2-3, with D unresolved. Germline V lookup: CDR1 LNHNV, CDR2 YYDKDF (reference sequence). V lost 0 bases to trimming and J lost 2 bases, with 3 bases between them. This CDR3 has 13 residues. In DNA form, the CDR3 reads TGTGCCACCAGCAGAGATTACACAGATACGCAGTATTTT. This encodes CATSRDYTDTQYF.

This clonotype was detected a few times. V and J are TRBV12-3 or TRBV12-4 and TRBJ1-2; 8 bases fit TRBD1. V lost 6 bases and J lost 5; bases outside the gene matches: 8. The CDR3 sequence is 14 residues long. CDR3 amino acids: CASSTGQALYGYTF. DNA for the CDR3: TGTGCCAGCAGCACGGGACAGGCTCTTTATGGCTACACCTTC.